This TCR beta chain originates from a study of T cell clones after liver transplantation. In the study overall: TCRbeta sequencing after a pre-transplant mixed lymphocyte reaction identified graft-donor-reactive clones, later tracked in post-transplant blood. Timepoints were pre-transplant, pre-withdrawal, and after withdrawal was completed or failed. Pre-transplant mixed lymphocyte reactions yielded third-party-reactive TCRbeta sequences as comparators for graft-donor-reactive sequences.

Overall study results and limits: Graft donor-reactive T cells may have migrated into the graft rather than being deleted.

CDR1 and CDR2 from the germline V gene are SGHRS and YFSETQ. The CDR3 loop spans 15 amino acids. V shed 4 bases, J shed 1 base, and the junction held 8 bases outside the gene matches. The table came from immunoSEQ multiplex PCR; TCRdb's copy has only in-frame clones and leaves some out. The sample has roughly 120,000 clones, about nine tenths seen once. As regards this clone: What it binds is unknown.

The gene calls are TRBV5-1 and TRBJ2-7, with 7 bases lining up with TRBD2. The source is a human patient who received a liver transplant. These T cells may partly come from the graft donor. Specimen: CD4+ T cells from blood, collected 12 months after liver transplant. The CDR3 nucleotides are TGCGCCAGCAGCCCCCTCGGCGGGAGTTCCTACGAGCAGTACTTC. This sequence encodes CASSPLGGSSYEQYF.